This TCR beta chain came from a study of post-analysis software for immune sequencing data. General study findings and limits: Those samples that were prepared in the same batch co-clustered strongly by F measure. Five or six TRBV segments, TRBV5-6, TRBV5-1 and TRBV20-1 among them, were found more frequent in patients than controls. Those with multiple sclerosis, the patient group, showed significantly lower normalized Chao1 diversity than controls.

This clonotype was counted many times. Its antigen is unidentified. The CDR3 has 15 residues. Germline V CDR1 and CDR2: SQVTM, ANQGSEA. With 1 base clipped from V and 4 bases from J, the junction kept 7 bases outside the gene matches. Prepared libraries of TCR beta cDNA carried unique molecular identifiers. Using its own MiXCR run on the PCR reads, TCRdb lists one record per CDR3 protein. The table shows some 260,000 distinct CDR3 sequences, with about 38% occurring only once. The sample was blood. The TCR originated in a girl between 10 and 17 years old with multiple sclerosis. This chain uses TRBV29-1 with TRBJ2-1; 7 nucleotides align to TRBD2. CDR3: CSVEGRGDNYNEQFF. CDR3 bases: TGCAGCGTTGAAGGTCGGGGGGATAATTACAATGAGCAGTTCTTC.